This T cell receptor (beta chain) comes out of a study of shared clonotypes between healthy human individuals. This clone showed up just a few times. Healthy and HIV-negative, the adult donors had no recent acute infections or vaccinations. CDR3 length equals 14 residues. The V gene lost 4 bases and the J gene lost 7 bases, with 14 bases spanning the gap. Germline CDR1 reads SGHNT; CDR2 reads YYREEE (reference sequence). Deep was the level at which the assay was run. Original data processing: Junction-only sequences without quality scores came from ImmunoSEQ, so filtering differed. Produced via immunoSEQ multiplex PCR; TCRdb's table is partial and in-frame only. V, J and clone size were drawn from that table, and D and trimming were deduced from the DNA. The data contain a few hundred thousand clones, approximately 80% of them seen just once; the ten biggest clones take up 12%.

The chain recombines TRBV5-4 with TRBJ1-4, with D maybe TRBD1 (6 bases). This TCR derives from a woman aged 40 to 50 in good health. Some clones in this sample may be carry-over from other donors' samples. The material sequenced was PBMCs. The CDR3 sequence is CASSPGGGGEKLFF. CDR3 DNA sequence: TGTGCCAGCAGCCCGGGGGGGGGCGGTGAAAAACTGTTTTTT. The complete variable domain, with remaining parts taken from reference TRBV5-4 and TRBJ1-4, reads ETGVTQSPTHLIKTRGQQVTLRCSSQSGHNTVSWYQQALGQGPQFIFQYYREEENGRGNFPPRFSGLQFPNYSSELNVNALELDDSALYLCASSPGGGGEKLFFGSGTQLSVL.